The T cell receptor beta chain under discussion was sequenced for a study of blood T cell repertoires in COVID-19. About the research overall: From T cells, B-cell-depleted T cells, or PBMCs came the material, which was cDNA or gDNA.

As processed by the authors: How many nucleated cells were present was estimated from reference gene primer amplification. Assay used: immunoSEQ multiplex PCR; TCRdb lists only in-frame clones, some missing. V, J and clone size are taken as reported in that table, and D and trimming were inferred from the DNA itself. The sample has approximately 220,000 clones; 87% are singletons. Which cohort a participant joined came from the clinical history participants gave. The TCR comes from a woman aged 25 to 39 with acute COVID-19. The sequenced material came from PBMCs or T cells enriched from blood (not recorded which).

DNA of the CDR3: TGTGCCAGCAGCGTAGCTAGCGGGGGCTACAATGAGCAGTTCTTC. Translating it yields CASSVASGGYNEQFF. V gene TRBV9 combines with J gene TRBJ2-1, with 10 bases aligning to TRBD2. Germline loops: CDR1 SGDLS, CDR2 YYNGEE. Trimming at V came to 0 bases and at J to 3 bases, leaving 0 bases not matched to a gene. This CDR3 is 15 amino acids long.